This TCR beta chain emerged from a study of regulatory T cells in long-lasting Graves disease. This clonotype came up many times. The time point was: persistent/refractory GD, antithyroid drugs over 5 years with positive TRAb. Isolated PBMC RNA provided the starting material for the TCR library. With EDTA tubes as the receptacles, 7.5 to 10 milliliters of peripheral blood were drawn. Assembly of TCR beta libraries relied on iRepertoire HTBI primers together with Arm-PCR of CDR3 regions. Using its own MiXCR run on the multiplex PCR reads, TCRdb lists one record per CDR3 protein. The sample carries around 450,000 distinct CDR3 sequences, 20% to 25% recorded once. V was clipped by 2 bases and J by 2 bases; unmatched bases: 4. This CDR3 has 15 amino acids. Germline V gives CDR1 SGHNT, CDR2 YENEEA.

The source material was peripheral blood mononuclear cells (PBMCs), sampled when the disease was refractory, from a patient treated with antithyroid drugs. This receptor was taken from a female donor with Graves disease. The rearrangement joins TRBV11-3 to TRBJ1-2, with 8 bases matching TRBD1. The CDR3 nucleotides are TGTGCCAGCAGCTTAAGGGGACAGGAGAACTATGGCTACACCTTC. Amino acid sequence: CASSLRGQENYGYTF.